This T cell receptor (beta chain) was recovered during a study of liver allograft versus peripheral blood T cells (dated by TCRdb to about 2020). Background for the entire study: In liver transplant recipients, the study looked at T cell receptor repertoires in the peripheral blood and set them against the repertoires found within the transplanted livers.

Overall study outcomes, separate from this receptor: The T cell receptor repertoires within liver allografts were reported to be different from the T cell receptor repertoires detected in peripheral blood.

The CDR3 sequence holds 15 residues, the cysteine and phenylalanine included. Only the CDR3 region is kept as DNA, spanning 45 bases read in frame from base 1. CDR1 LNHDA and CDR2 SQIVND are derived from the germline V gene (reference sequence). Only a few counts were recorded for this clonotype. It has no known antigen specificity. At one end, the junction sequence differs from germline, possibly due to a read error. Sequencing instrument: Illumina MiSeq. In TCRdb, the public reads were trimmed at Q25 with fastp and aligned with MiXCR, with productive beta chains retained. Each CDR3 protein gets just one entry, which takes the most common genes and DNA from the rows behind it. The sample table holds 9,500 to 13,000 distinct CDR3 sequences, of which under 20% were seen once. The biggest ten clones account for 1.5% to 2% of the sample.

This TCR derives from a human patient who had a liver transplant. The graft donor may be the source of some T cells after a transplant. The rearrangement joined TRBV19 to TRBJ2-3; 7 of the junction bases match TRBD1. The bases are TGTGCCAGTAGCATAGACAGGGCGTGGGCAGATACGCAGTATTTT. It is translated as CASSIDRAWADTQYF.